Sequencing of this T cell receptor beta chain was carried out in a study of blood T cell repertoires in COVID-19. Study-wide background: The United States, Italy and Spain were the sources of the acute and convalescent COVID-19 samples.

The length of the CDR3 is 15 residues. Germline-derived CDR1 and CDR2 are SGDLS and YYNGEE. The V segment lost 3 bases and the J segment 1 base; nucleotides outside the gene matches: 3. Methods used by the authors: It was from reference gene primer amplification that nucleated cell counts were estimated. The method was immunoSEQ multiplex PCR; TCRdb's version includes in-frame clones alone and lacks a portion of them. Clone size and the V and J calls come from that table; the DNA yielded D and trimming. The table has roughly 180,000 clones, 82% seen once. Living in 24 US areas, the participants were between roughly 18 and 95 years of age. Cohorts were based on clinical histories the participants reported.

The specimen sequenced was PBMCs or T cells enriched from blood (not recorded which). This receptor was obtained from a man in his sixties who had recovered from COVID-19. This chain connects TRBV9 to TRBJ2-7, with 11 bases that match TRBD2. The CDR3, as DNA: TGTGCCAGCAGCGCCGGGACTAGCGGTTCCTACGAGCAGTACTTC. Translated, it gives CASSAGTSGSYEQYF.